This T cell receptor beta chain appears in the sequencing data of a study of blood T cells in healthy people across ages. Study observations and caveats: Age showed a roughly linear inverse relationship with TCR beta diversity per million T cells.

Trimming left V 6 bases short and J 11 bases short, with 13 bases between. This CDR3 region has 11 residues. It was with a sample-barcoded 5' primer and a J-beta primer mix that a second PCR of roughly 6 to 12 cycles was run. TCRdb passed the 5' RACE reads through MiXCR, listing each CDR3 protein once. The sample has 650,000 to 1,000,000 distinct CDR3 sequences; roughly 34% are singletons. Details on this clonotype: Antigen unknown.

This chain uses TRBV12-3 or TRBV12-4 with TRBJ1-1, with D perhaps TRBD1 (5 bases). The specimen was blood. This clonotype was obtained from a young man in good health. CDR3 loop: CASSLGEVAFF. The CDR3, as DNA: TGTGCCAGCAGCCTAGGGGAAGTGGCTTTCTTT.